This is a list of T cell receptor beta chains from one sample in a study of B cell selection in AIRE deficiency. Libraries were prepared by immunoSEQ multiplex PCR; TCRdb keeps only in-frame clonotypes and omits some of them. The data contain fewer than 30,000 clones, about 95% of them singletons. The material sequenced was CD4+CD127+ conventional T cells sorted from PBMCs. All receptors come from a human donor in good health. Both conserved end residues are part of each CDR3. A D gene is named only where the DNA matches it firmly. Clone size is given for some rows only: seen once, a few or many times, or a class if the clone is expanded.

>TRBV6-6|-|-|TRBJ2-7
CASSYSGFYEQYF
TGTGCCAGCAGTTACTCCGGGTTCTACGAGCAGTACTTC
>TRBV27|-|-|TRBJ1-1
CASSLSYRMTEAFF
TGTGCCAGCAGTTTATCGTACAGGATGACTGAAGCTTTCTTT
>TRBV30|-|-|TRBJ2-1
CAWSSARGARDEQFF
TGTGCCTGGAGTTCGGCTAGGGGAGCGAGGGATGAGCAGTTCTTC
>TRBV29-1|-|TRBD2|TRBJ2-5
CSVEPREGLRETQYF
TGCAGCGTTGAGCCCCGGGAGGGCCTGAGGGAGACCCAGTACTTC
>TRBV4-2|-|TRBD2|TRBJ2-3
CASSQDLTSRTDTQYF
TGTGCCAGCAGCCAAGATTTGACTAGCAGAACAGATACGCAGTATTTT
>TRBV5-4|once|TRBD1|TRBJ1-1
CASSSGTGRDTEAFF
TGTGCCAGCAGCAGCGGGACAGGGAGGGACACTGAAGCTTTCTTT
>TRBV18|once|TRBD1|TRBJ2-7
CASSPSGRGLKEQYF
TGTGCCAGCTCGCCGTCTGGCAGGGGGCTGAAAGAGCAGTACTTC
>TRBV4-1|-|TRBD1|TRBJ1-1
CASSRQGMNTEAFF
TGCGCCAGCAGCCGACAGGGTATGAACACTGAAGCTTTCTTT
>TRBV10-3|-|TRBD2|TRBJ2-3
CAISGAGGEDTQYF
TGTGCCATCAGTGGAGCGGGGGGGGAAGATACGCAGTATTTT
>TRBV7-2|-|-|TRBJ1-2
CASSPPGGARRGGGYTF
TGTGCCAGCAGCCCCCCTGGAGGGGCCCGGCGAGGGGGTGGCTACACCTTC
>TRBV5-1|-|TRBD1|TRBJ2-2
CAGGTGATGELFF
TGCGCCGGCGGGACAGGGGCGACCGGGGAGCTGTTTTTT
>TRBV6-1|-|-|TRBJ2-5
CASSEARAGETQYF
TGTGCCAGCAGTGAAGCTCGGGCGGGAGAGACCCAGTACTTC
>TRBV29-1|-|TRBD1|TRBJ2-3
CSVGNRGFTNTQYF
TGCAGCGTTGGCAACAGGGGGTTTACGAATACGCAGTATTTT
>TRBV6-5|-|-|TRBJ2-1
CASSYGRRARAEQFF
TGTGCCAGCAGTTACGGGCGGCGGGCTAGGGCTGAGCAGTTCTTC
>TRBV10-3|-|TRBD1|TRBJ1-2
CAIRGDSNYGYTF
TGTGCCATCAGGGGGGACAGTAACTATGGCTACACCTTC
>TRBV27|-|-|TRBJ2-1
CASRPPAGLPYNEQFF
TGTGCCAGCAGACCGCCCGCGGGCCTCCCCTACAATGAGCAGTTCTTC
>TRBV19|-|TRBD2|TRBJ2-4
CASSESRGENIQYF
TGTGCCAGTAGTGAATCCCGGGGGGAAAACATTCAGTACTTC
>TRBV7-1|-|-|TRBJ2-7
CASSFSRPEQYF
TGTGCCAGCAGCTTTTCTAGACCCGAGCAGTACTTC
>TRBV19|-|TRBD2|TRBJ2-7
CASRAAGLAYEQYF
TGTGCCAGTAGAGCCGCGGGACTAGCCTACGAGCAGTACTTC
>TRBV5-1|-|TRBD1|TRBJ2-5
CASSLLGTAKETQYF
TGCGCCAGCAGCTTGCTTGGGACAGCCAAAGAGACCCAGTACTTC
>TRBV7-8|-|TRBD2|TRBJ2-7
CASSLALTSGIDEQYF
TGTGCCAGCAGCTTAGCGTTGACTAGCGGGATCGACGAGCAGTACTTC
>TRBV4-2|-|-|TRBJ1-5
CASSQDEGQPQHF
TGTGCCAGCAGCCAAGATGAAGGTCAGCCCCAGCATTTT
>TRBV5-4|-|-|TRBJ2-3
CASSLSMDTQYF
TGTGCCAGCAGCCTATCTATGGATACGCAGTATTTT
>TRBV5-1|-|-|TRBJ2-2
CASSLEGLHVPGELFF
TGCGCCAGCAGCTTGGAGGGGTTACACGTCCCCGGGGAGCTGTTTTTT
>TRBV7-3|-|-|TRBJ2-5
CASSLSGRAFETQYF
TGTGCCAGCAGCTTATCGGGCAGGGCATTTGAGACCCAGTACTTC
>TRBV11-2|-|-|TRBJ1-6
CASSLRGGYNSPLHF
TGTGCCAGCAGCCTAAGGGGTGGTTATAATTCACCCCTCCACTTT
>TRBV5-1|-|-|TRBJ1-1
CASSLGRGGTEAFF
TGCGCCAGCAGCTTAGGAAGGGGAGGCACTGAAGCTTTCTTT
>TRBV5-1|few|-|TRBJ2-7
CASSSGLTGYEQYF
TGCGCCAGCAGCTCCGGACTAACTGGGTACGAGCAGTACTTC
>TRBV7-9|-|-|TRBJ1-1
CASRLTGNTEAFF
TGTGCCAGCAGACTGACAGGGAACACTGAAGCTTTCTTT
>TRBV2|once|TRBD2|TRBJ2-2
CASLSPSGATGELFF
TGTGCCAGCCTAAGTCCCAGCGGGGCCACCGGGGAGCTGTTTTTT
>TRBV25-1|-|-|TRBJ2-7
CASSQAGNYEQYF
TGTGCCAGCAGCCAGGCGGGGAATTACGAGCAGTACTTC
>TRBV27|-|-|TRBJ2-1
CASAWGLHSYNEQFF
TGTGCCAGCGCATGGGGACTCCATTCCTACAATGAGCAGTTCTTC
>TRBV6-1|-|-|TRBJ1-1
CASSEGAAMNTEAFF
TGTGCCAGCAGTGAAGGCGCAGCCATGAACACTGAAGCTTTCTTT
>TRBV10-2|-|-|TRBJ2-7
CASSESGLFGSYEQYF
TGCGCCAGCAGTGAGTCGGGACTCTTCGGATCCTACGAGCAGTACTTC
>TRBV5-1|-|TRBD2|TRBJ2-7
CASSSRLAGALSYEQYF
TGCGCCAGCAGCTCCAGACTAGCGGGGGCCCTCTCCTACGAGCAGTACTTC
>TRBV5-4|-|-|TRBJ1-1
CASSPDSDKAFF
TGTGCCAGCAGCCCGGACAGTGACAAGGCTTTCTTT
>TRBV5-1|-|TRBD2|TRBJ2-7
CASSLTTRTRPYEQYF
TGCGCCAGCAGCTTGACCACTCGGACTAGGCCCTACGAGCAGTACTTC
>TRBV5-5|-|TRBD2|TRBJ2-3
CASSQAGGADTQYF
TGTGCCAGCAGCCAAGCGGGAGGGGCAGATACGCAGTATTTT
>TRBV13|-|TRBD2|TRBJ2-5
CASSLGQVSQRGLGETQYF
TGTGCCAGCAGCTTAGGTCAGGTCTCCCAGCGGGGGTTGGGTGAGACCCAGTACTTC
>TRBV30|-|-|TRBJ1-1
CAWSVLGDTEAFF
TGTGCCTGGAGTGTACTTGGGGACACTGAAGCTTTCTTT
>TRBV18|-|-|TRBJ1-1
CASSPGGGVNTEAFF
TGTGCCAGCTCACCAGGGGGTGGCGTGAACACTGAAGCTTTCTTT
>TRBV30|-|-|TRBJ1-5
CAWSVSGASNQPQHF
TGTGCCTGGAGTGTTTCGGGGGCCAGCAATCAGCCCCAGCATTTT
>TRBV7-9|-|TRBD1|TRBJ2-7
CASSIDRAKGVEQYF
TGTGCCAGCAGTATCGACAGGGCGAAGGGGGTCGAGCAGTACTTC
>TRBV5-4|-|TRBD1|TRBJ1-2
CASSLGGGDRVGYGYTF
TGTGCCAGCAGCTTGGGGGGTGGGGACAGGGTAGGCTATGGCTACACCTTC
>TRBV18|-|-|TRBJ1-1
CASSPAQNTEAFF
TGTGCCAGCTCACCAGCCCAAAACACTGAAGCTTTCTTT
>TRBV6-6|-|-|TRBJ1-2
CASSSLREGSNYGYTF
TGTGCCAGCAGTTCTCTCCGGGAGGGTAGTAACTATGGCTACACCTTC
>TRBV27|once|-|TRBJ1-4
CASSTGATNEKLFF
TGTGCCAGCAGTACGGGGGCAACTAATGAAAAACTGTTTTTT
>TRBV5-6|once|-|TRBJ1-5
CASSYSDSGGGPQHF
TGTGCCAGCAGCTATTCGGACAGTGGGGGGGGGCCCCAGCATTTT
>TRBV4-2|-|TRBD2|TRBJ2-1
CASSQGRVGHNEQFF
TGTGCCAGCAGCCAGGGGAGGGTCGGGCACAATGAGCAGTTCTTC
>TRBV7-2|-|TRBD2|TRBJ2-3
CASSSLRLAGSDTQYF
TGTGCCAGCAGCTCGCTCCGACTAGCGGGATCAGATACGCAGTATTTT
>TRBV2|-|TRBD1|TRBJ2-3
CASSGDSGSTDTQYF
TGTGCCAGCAGTGGGGACAGTGGGAGCACAGATACGCAGTATTTT
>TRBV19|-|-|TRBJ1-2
CASNAKTGRHYGYTF
TGTGCCAGTAATGCTAAAACGGGACGGCACTATGGCTACACCTTC
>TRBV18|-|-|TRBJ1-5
CASSETGNQPQHF
TGTGCCAGCTCAGAAACAGGGAACCAGCCCCAGCATTTT
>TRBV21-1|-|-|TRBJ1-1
CASSKVIPGVTEAFF
TGTGCCAGCAGCAAAGTCATCCCAGGGGTCACTGAAGCTTTCTTT
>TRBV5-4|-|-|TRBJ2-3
CASSSTDTQYF
TGTGCCAGCAGCAGCACAGATACGCAGTATTTT
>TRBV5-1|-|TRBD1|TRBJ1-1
CASSPTGGAGFTEAFF
TGCGCCAGCAGCCCCACAGGGGGCGCGGGTTTCACTGAAGCTTTCTTT
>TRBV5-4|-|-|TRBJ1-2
CASSLDRWDYGYTF
TGTGCCAGCAGCTTGGACAGATGGGACTATGGCTACACCTTC
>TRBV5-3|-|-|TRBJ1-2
CARGSLPAGANYGYTF
TGTGCCAGGGGCTCTTTACCGGCAGGAGCTAACTATGGCTACACCTTC
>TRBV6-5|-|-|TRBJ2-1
CASSSWTGYNEQFF
TGTGCCAGCAGTTCCTGGACTGGCTACAATGAGCAGTTCTTC